This is a list of T cell receptor beta chains from one sample in a study of prognosis after radiotherapy for stage I lung cancer. From the multiplex PCR reads, TCRdb called clonotypes with MiXCR, one entry per CDR3 protein. The sample consists of fewer than 20,000 distinct CDR3 sequences, under 55% of them appearing once. The source material was PBMCs, sampled before or after stereotactic body radiation therapy (not recorded which). These receptors were taken from a donor of 50 years or more with non-small cell lung cancer. Both conserved end residues are part of each CDR3. A D gene is named only where the DNA matches it firmly. Clone size is not always given. Where it is, it says once, few, many or a class for expanded clones.

>-|TRBJ1-1|TRBD1|TRBV6-2/TRBV6-3
TGTGCCAGCAAAGAAGGACAGGTGAACACTGAAGCTTTCTTT
CASKEGQVNTEAFF
>-|TRBJ2-4|-|TRBV5-6
TGTGCCAGCAGCTTGCTGGGTTCTGGCAAAAACATTCAGTACTTC
CASSLLGSGKNIQYF
>many|TRBJ2-7|-|TRBV5-1
TGCGCCAGCAGCTTAGAGGGGAACGAGCAGTACTTC
CASSLEGNEQYF
>-|TRBJ2-7|-|TRBV19
TGTGCCAGTAGTCCGGGGACCTACGAGCAGTACTTC
CASSPGTYEQYF
>-|TRBJ2-1|TRBD2|TRBV5-1
TGCGCCAGCAGCTCCCCCGGGAGGTCCTACGATGGGCAGTTCTTC
CASSSPGRSYDGQFF
>-|TRBJ1-1|-|TRBV5-8
TGTGCCAGCAGCCACGCCGGGACGGTGAACACTGAAGCTCTCTTT
CASSHAGTVNTEALF
>once|TRBJ2-7|TRBD1|TRBV28
TGTGCCAGCAATAATGGACAGGGAGCCTACGAGCAGTACTTC
CASNNGQGAYEQYF
>-|TRBJ2-7|-|TRBV19
TGTGCCGGTCAGAAAGAGGGTACAGTACCCTACGAGCAGTACTTC
CAGQKEGTVPYEQYF
>many|TRBJ2-7|-|TRBV5-6
TGTGCCAGCAGCAGATCAGGGACCTACGAGCAGTACTTC
CASSRSGTYEQYF
>-|TRBJ2-7|-|TRBV6-5
TGTGCCAGCAGTTCAATGGGGGGACAGCAGTACTTC
CASSSMGGQQYF
>-|TRBJ2-3|TRBD2|TRBV7-2
TGTGCCAGCAGCACCGTATGTACTAGCGGGACCCAAACCCTTGGGCAGTATTTT
CASSTVCTSGTQTLGQYF
>-|TRBJ2-1|-|TRBV6-1
TGTGCCAGCAGTGGCAGGGGTAGCGGGTCCTTGTACAATGAGCAGTTCTTC
CASSGRGSGSLYNEQFF
>-|TRBJ1-6|-|TRBV5-1
TGCGCCAGCAGCCTCACAGTGGTCGCGGAGAATTCACCCCTCCACTTT
CASSLTVVAENSPLHF
>many|TRBJ1-1|-|TRBV6-1
TGTGCCAGCAGTGGGGGACAACAGGGTGTTCGCCGGGCTTTCTTT
CASSGGQQGVRRAFF
>-|TRBJ1-1|-|TRBV7-2
TGTGCCAGCAGCCCCACTTGGTGGGACACTGAAGCTTTCTTT
CASSPTWWDTEAFF
>-|TRBJ2-2|TRBD2|TRBV20-1
TGCAGTGCGCTAAGACTAGCGGGAAACACCGGGGAGCTGTTTTTT
CSALRLAGNTGELFF
>-|TRBJ2-3|TRBD2|TRBV9
TGTGCCAGCAGCGTAGAGGGTAGCGGGAGCTTTTTAGATACGCAGTATTTT
CASSVEGSGSFLDTQYF
>many|TRBJ1-6|-|TRBV20-1
TGCAGTGCTAGTGCCCAGGGCTGGGGTCCCTATAATTCACCCCTCCACTTT
CSASAQGWGPYNSPLHF
>-|TRBJ2-5|-|TRBV19
TGTGCCAGTAGTATGCACAGGAAGAGTAGAGAGACCCAGTACTTC
CASSMHRKSRETQYF
>-|TRBJ1-6|-|TRBV28
TGTGCCAGCAGCAGGGGTTCACCCCTCCACTTT
CASSRGSPLHF
>many|TRBJ2-1|-|TRBV7-9
TGTGCCAGCAGCTTAAAGGGTGGGCAGTTCTTC
CASSLKGGQFF
>few|TRBJ2-3|TRBD2|TRBV5-1
TGCGCCAGCAGCTTGGGAAGCGGGATGAGCACAGATACGCAGTATTTT
CASSLGSGMSTDTQYF
>-|TRBJ1-2|-|TRBV11-3
TGTGCCAGCAGCCCTGAGACAAGGTTGTGGGCTAACTATGGCTACACCTTC
CASSPETRLWANYGYTF
>many|TRBJ1-3|-|TRBV13
TGTGCCAGCAGCGCCAGCGGGGCGCGAGGAAACACCATATATTTT
CASSASGARGNTIYF
>medium-sized|TRBJ1-6|-|TRBV5-1
TGCGCCAGCAGCTTGACAGGAGGCGATTCACCCCTCCACTTT
CASSLTGGDSPLHF
>many|TRBJ2-5|-|TRBV9
TGTGCCAGCAGCGTAGGGGTGGGAGAGACCCAGTACTTC
CASSVGVGETQYF
>many|TRBJ2-7|TRBD2|TRBV29-1
TGCAGCGTTGTAGCGGGAGTAGTTCTCGAGCAGTACTTC
CSVVAGVVLEQYF
>many|TRBJ1-2|-|TRBV28
TGTGCCAGCAGTCCCTACAAGTCTACTAACTATGGCTACACCTTC
CASSPYKSTNYGYTF
>medium-sized|TRBJ2-7|-|TRBV6-5
TGTGCCAGCAGTTACTCTGGGTTTAAACGCCCCTACGAGCAGTACTTC
CASSYSGFKRPYEQYF
>many|TRBJ1-6|TRBD1|TRBV28
TGTGCCAGCAGTTTACGCAGGGACAGCTCCCTCGCGGTTAATTCACCCCTCCACTTT
CASSLRRDSSLAVNSPLHF
>-|TRBJ2-2|-|TRBV6-2/TRBV6-3
TGTGCCAGCAGAGACTTAGCGTGGAACACCGGGGAGCTGTTTTTT
CASRDLAWNTGELFF
>-|TRBJ2-5|TRBD1|TRBV3-1
TGTGCCAGCATCCTTCTGGGACAGGGTGAAGAGACCCAGTACTTC
CASILLGQGEETQYF
>many|TRBJ2-1|TRBD2|TRBV5-1
TGCGCCAGCAGCCCACGTCTAGCGGGAGGTTACAATGAGCAGTTCTTC
CASSPRLAGGYNEQFF
>many|TRBJ1-5|-|TRBV2
TGTGCCAGCAATGGGGCAAGCAATCAGCCCCAGCATTTT
CASNGASNQPQHF
>many|TRBJ2-5|TRBD2|TRBV6-2/TRBV6-3
TGTGCCAGCAGGCCCGGGACTAGCGTAGAGACCCAGTACTTC
CASRPGTSVETQYF
>-|TRBJ2-7|-|TRBV6-2/TRBV6-3
TGTGAAAGCAGTTCGGACGTACGCTTCTCCTACGAGCAGTACTTC
CESSSDVRFSYEQYF
>medium-sized|TRBJ1-2|-|TRBV6-1
TGTGCCAGCAGTGCCCCTTTGCCGAGCTATGGCTACACCTTC
CASSAPLPSYGYTF
>many|TRBJ1-5|TRBD1|TRBV12-3/TRBV12-4
TGTGCCAGCAGTTGGGACAGTACCATCGTCCGTCAGCCCCAGCATTTT
CASSWDSTIVRQPQHF
>-|TRBJ2-5|-|TRBV24-1
TGTGCCACCAGTGGTGAGGTGGGACAAGAGACCAAGTACTTC
CATSGEVGQETKYF
>many|TRBJ1-1|-|TRBV11-2
TGTGCCAGCAGCTTAGAAGGCAGGTTGAACACTGAAGCTTTCTTT
CASSLEGRLNTEAFF